This record covers a single T cell receptor beta chain. The protocol was immunoSEQ multiplex PCR, while the TCRdb copy is restricted to in-frame clones and leaves out a portion. This table has 380,000 or so clones, 86% appearing once. The data belong to a study of blood T cell repertoires in COVID-19. Background on the study: Sources were T cells, B-cell-depleted T cells, or PBMCs; the material itself was cDNA or gDNA.

The CDR3 contains 17 residues. With 1 base removed from V and 4 bases from J, the gap between germline ends came to 17 bases. Germline values: CDR1 SEHNR, CDR2 FQNEAQ (reference sequence). Specimen: peripheral blood. The clonotype was recovered from a woman aged 55-69 years with COVID-19, enrolled during active disease. The rearrangement links TRBV7-9 to TRBJ1-5, with D unclear. CDR3 in amino acids: CASSLGSGVKLNQPQHF. The CDR3 DNA reads TGTGCCAGCAGCTTAGGGAGCGGGGTAAAATTAAATCAGCCCCAGCATTTT.